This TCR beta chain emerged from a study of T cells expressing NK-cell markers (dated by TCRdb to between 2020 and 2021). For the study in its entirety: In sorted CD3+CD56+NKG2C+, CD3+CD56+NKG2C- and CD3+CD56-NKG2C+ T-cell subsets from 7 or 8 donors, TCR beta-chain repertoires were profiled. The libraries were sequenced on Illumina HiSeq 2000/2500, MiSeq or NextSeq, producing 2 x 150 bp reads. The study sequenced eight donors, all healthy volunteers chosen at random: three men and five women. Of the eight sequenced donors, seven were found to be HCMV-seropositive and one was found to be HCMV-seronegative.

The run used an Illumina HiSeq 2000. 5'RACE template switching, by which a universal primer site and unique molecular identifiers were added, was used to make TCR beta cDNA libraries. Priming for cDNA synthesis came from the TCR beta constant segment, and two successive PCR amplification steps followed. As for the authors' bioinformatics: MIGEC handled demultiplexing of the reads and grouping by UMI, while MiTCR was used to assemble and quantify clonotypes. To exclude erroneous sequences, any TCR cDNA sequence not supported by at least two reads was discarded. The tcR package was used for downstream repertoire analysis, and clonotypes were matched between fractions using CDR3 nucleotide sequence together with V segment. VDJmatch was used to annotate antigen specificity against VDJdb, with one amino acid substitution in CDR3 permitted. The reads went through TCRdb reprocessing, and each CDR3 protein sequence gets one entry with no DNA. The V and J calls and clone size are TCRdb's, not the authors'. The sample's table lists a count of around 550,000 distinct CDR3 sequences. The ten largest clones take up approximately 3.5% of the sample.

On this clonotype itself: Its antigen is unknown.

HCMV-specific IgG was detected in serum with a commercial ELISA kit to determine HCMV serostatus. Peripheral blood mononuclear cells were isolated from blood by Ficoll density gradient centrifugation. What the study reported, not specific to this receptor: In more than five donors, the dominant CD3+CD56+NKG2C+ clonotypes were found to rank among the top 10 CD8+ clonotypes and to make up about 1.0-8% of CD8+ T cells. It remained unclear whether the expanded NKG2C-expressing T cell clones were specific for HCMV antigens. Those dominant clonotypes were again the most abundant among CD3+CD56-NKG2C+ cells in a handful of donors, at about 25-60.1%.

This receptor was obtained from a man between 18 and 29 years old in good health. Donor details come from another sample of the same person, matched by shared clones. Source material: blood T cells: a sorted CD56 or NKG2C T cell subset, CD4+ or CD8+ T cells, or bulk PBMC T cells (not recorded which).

The CDR3 reads CASSFMVGSETQYF. The receptor chain draws on TRBV12-3 or TRBV12-4 and TRBJ2-5. Counted from cysteine to phenylalanine, this CDR3 has 14 amino acids. No DNA accompanies this entry.